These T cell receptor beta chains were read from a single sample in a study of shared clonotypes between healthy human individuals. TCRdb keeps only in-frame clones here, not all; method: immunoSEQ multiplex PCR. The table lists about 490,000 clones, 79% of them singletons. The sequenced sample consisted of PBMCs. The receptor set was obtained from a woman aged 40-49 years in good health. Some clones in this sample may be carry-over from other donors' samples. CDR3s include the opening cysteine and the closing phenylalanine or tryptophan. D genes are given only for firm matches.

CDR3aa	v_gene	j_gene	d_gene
CASSSTGTGVSGELFF	TRBV6-4	TRBJ2-2	TRBD1
CASSQVGTGVNEQYF	TRBV4-2	NA	TRBD1
CASSGGTSGRARNNEQFF	TRBV5-1	TRBJ2-1	TRBD2
CASSYLPTPYADTQYF	TRBV6-7	TRBJ2-3	NA
CSVGLAYSYEQYF	TRBV29-1	TRBJ2-7	TRBD2
CASSPVSGLEETQYF	TRBV25-1	TRBJ2-5	NA
CASSLRTGDNEQFF	TRBV11-3	TRBJ2-1	TRBD1
CASSRDRVETQYF	TRBV6-5	TRBJ2-5	TRBD1
CASSSSRIYGYTF	TRBV7-8	TRBJ1-2	NA
CASSPGGTQYF	TRBV7-2	TRBJ2-5	TRBD1
CASSLSGSLEKLFF	TRBV27	TRBJ1-4	NA
CASSVGASNTEAFF	TRBV9	TRBJ1-1	NA
CASSLLAVPYEQYF	TRBV6-5	NA	TRBD2
CASSAIGAQETQYF	TRBV5-4	TRBJ2-5	NA
CASSPDRNTNYGYTF	TRBV7-2	TRBJ1-2	NA
CASSGYNEQFF	TRBV25-1	TRBJ2-1	NA
CASSLYRGTQYF	TRBV28	TRBJ2-5	NA
CASSLPDPGQGPKNIQYF	TRBV27	TRBJ2-4	TRBD1
CASSAGPLLNTEAFF	TRBV19	TRBJ1-1	NA
CASSRISLGEQYF	TRBV7-9	TRBJ2-7	NA
CASSFIKGLAGGGEQFF	TRBV28	TRBJ2-1	TRBD2
CASTIGGTNSGNTIYF	TRBV5-1	TRBJ1-3	NA
CASTEAYSNQPQHF	TRBV28	TRBJ1-5	NA
CASSFLTGGVSYEQYF	TRBV27	TRBJ2-7	TRBD2
CASSVGYEQYF	TRBV2	TRBJ2-7	NA
CASRALNYGYTF	TRBV6-5	TRBJ1-2	NA
CSVESNSYEQYF	TRBV29-1	TRBJ2-7	NA
CAWRIPGGLYTEAFF	TRBV30	TRBJ1-1	NA
CASRTGLMNTEAFF	TRBV27	TRBJ1-1	NA
CARLWKVMPPYNEQFF	TRBV7-9	TRBJ2-1	NA
CASSKTGPYEQYF	TRBV5-1	NA	NA
CASSFATTDTQYF	TRBV27	TRBJ2-3	NA
CASSPNYNRNQPQHF	TRBV18	TRBJ1-5	NA
CAISSSSGRDSGELFF	TRBV10-3	TRBJ2-2	TRBD2
CASSPGLAGGQDTQYF	TRBV5-4	TRBJ2-3	TRBD2
CASSPRAASTDTQYF	TRBV7-3	TRBJ2-3	NA
CASSLRLNTEAFF	TRBV5-6	TRBJ1-1	NA
CAISYSLTSGVEDTQYF	TRBV10-3	TRBJ2-3	TRBD2
CSVRTGSSYEQYF	TRBV29-1	TRBJ2-7	TRBD1
CASSLEGAVHQPQHF	TRBV5-1	TRBJ1-5	TRBD1
CASSPGGDGYTF	TRBV18	TRBJ1-2	NA
CASSAGTGGDYGYTF	TRBV28	TRBJ1-2	TRBD1
CASSRGQGEQYF	TRBV11-3	TRBJ2-7	TRBD1
CASSSRTAMNTEAFF	TRBV9	TRBJ1-1	NA
CASRTSWGTDTQYF	TRBV10-2	TRBJ2-3	TRBD2
CAWSVPIKSSYTF	TRBV30	TRBJ1-2	NA
CASRLAGSYNEQFF	TRBV7-8	TRBJ2-1	TRBD2
CASSTGQGHTEAFF	TRBV19	TRBJ1-1	TRBD1
CASSLAHLGTAGTGELFF	TRBV7-8	TRBJ2-2	TRBD1
CASSFTGALKEQYF	TRBV28	TRBJ2-7	TRBD1
CASSEPGTSYEQYF	TRBV19	TRBJ2-7	TRBD2
CASSSRDSSYNEQFF	TRBV7-9	TRBJ2-1	NA
CASSPGGARGNTIYF	TRBV5-4	TRBJ1-3	NA